The source of this T cell receptor (beta chain) is a study of T cell responses to AZD1222 COVID-19 vaccine. Libraries were prepared by immunoSEQ multiplex PCR; TCRdb keeps only in-frame clonotypes and omits some of them. The table records fewer than 90,000 clones, around 90% of them present only once. Per germline, CDR1 MDHEN and CDR2 SYDVKM. V gave up 8 bases and J gave up 5 bases, with 16 bases separating them. The CDR3 covers 15 residues. This chain joins TRBV28 and TRBJ1-6; D is possibly TRBD1 (5 bases). This material consisted of peripheral blood, taken 28 days after the second AZD1222 dose. This clonotype was sampled from an adult who received the AZD1222 COVID-19 vaccine. The CDR3 sequence is CASGDGPGHNSPLHF. In nucleotides, the CDR3 is TGTGCCAGCGGGGACGGCCCAGGGCATAATTCACCCCTCCACTTT.